This TCR beta chain was sequenced during a study of pediatric ulcerative colitis. This table comes from immunoSEQ multiplex PCR, and its TCRdb copy is limited to in-frame clones, with some not included. The sample carries tens of thousands of clones, 78% recorded once. Rectal tissue came from one to two pinch biopsies taken at colonoscopy. The CDR3 sequence is 15 residues long. V was trimmed by 3 bases and J by 3 bases, leaving 14 bases between them. In germline, CDR1 is MNHNS, CDR2 SASEGT. Input material: gut tissue. The rearrangement joins TRBV6-1 to TRBJ1-1; D is unclear. The clonotype was recovered from a girl aged 10 to 17 with moderate ulcerative colitis. CDR3 amino acids: CASSDRGGIDTEAFF. The CDR3 coding sequence is TGTGCCAGCAGTGACAGAGGAGGGATAGACACTGAAGCTTTCTTT.